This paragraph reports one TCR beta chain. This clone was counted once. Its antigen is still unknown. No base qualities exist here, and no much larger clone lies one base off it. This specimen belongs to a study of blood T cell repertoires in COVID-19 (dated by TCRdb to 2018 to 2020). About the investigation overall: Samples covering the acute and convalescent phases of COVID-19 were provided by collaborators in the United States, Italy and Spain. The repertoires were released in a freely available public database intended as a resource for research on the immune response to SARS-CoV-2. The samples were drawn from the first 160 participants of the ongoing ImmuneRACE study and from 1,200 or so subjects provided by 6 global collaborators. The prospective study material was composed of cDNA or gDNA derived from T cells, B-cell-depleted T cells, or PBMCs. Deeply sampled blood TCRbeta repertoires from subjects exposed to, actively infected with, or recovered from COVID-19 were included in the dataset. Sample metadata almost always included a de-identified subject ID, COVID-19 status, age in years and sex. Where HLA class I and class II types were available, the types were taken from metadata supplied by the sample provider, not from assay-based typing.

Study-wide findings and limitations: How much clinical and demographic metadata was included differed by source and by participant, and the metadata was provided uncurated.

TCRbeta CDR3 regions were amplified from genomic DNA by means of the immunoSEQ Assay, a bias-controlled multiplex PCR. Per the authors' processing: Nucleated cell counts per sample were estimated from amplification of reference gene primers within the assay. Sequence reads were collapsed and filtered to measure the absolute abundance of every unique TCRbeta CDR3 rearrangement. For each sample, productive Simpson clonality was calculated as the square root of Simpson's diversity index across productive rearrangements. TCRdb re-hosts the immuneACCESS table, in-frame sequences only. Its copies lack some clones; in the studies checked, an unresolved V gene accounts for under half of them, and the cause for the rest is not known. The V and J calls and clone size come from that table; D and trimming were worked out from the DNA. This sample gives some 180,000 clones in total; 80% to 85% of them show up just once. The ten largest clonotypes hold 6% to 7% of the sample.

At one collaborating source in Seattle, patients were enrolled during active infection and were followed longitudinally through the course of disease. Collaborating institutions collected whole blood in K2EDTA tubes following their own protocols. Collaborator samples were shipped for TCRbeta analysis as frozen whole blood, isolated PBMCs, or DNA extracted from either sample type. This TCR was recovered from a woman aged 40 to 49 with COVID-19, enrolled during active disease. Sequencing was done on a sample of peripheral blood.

The nucleotide sequence reads TGTGCCAGCAGTGGGGTTCCCGGGACTAGCGGGAGTAGTGAGCAGTTCTTC. The translation is CASSGVPGTSGSSEQFF. The chain couples TRBV6-4 to TRBJ2-1; 14 of the junction bases match TRBD2. Sequences MRHNA (CDR1) and SNTAGT (CDR2) are obtained from the germline V gene. The germline V end is reduced by 4 bases and the J end by 9 bases; junction bases left unmatched: 11. Measured from the cysteine to the phenylalanine, the CDR3 is 17 residues long. Only the CDR3 part of the read is kept: 51 bases, read in frame from the first base.